These T cell receptor beta chains were read from a single sample in a study of T cells in Graves' hyperthyroidism and ophthalmopathy. TCRdb re-called the multiplex PCR reads through MiXCR, storing one row per CDR3 protein. The sample holds some 600,000 distinct CDR3 sequences, 46% seen once. The sequencing input was peripheral blood or thyroid tissue (not recorded which). These receptor sequences come from a woman aged 18-30 years with Graves' hyperthyroidism. Each CDR3 is given with its conserved first and last residue. Each record gives: CDR3 DNA, CDR3 protein, V gene, clone size, J gene, D gene. The D gene is left open where the match is weak. Clone size is shown for a subset of rows, as once, few, many or a class of expanded clone.

cdr3_nt: TGTGCCAGCAGATCGGACAGGGGAGGTGGAAACACCATATATTTT; cdr3_aa: CASRSDRGGGNTIYF; v_call: TRBV2; clone_size: many; j_call: TRBJ1-3; d_call: TRBD1
cdr3_nt: TGCAGTGCTAGATCGGGATTCTATGCTCAGGGCTACACCTTC; cdr3_aa: CSARSGFYAQGYTF; v_call: TRBV20-1; clone_size: few; j_call: TRBJ1-2; d_call: NA
cdr3_nt: TGTGCCAGCAGCCAAAACCAGCAAGAGACCCAGTACTTC; cdr3_aa: CASSQNQQETQYF; v_call: TRBV14; clone_size: many; j_call: TRBJ2-5; d_call: NA
cdr3_nt: TGTGCCATCAGTGAGGCCATAGCGGGAACTTTCTACGAGCAGTACTTC; cdr3_aa: CAISEAIAGTFYEQYF; v_call: TRBV10-3; clone_size: NA; j_call: TRBJ2-7; d_call: TRBD2
cdr3_nt: TGTGCCAGCAGCTCAGAAGCGGGGGAAAGGGAGACCCAGTACTTC; cdr3_aa: CASSSEAGERETQYF; v_call: TRBV9; clone_size: NA; j_call: TRBJ2-5; d_call: TRBD2
cdr3_nt: TGTGCCAGTACCGTCGGGCGTGAGGAGACCCAGTACTTC; cdr3_aa: CASTVGREETQYF; v_call: TRBV19; clone_size: NA; j_call: TRBJ2-5; d_call: NA
cdr3_nt: TGTGCCAGCTCACCACTTGGGACAGCCTATGGCTACACCTTC; cdr3_aa: CASSPLGTAYGYTF; v_call: TRBV7-2; clone_size: few; j_call: TRBJ1-2; d_call: TRBD1
cdr3_nt: TGTGCCAGCAGCGTAGAGAGGGGCCAAGAGACCCAGTACTTC; cdr3_aa: CASSVERGQETQYF; v_call: TRBV9; clone_size: many; j_call: TRBJ2-5; d_call: NA
cdr3_nt: TGTGCCAGCAGCCCCCCGGGCAGGCCGCCCTACGAGCAGTACTTC; cdr3_aa: CASSPPGRPPYEQYF; v_call: TRBV7-3; clone_size: NA; j_call: TRBJ2-7; d_call: NA
cdr3_nt: TGCAGCGTTGTTTCAGGACAGGGTGGGACCCAGTACTTC; cdr3_aa: CSVVSGQGGTQYF; v_call: TRBV29-1; clone_size: NA; j_call: TRBJ2-5; d_call: TRBD1